A selection of T cell receptor beta chains follows, all from one sample in a study of identical twins. TCRdb re-derived calls from the 5' RACE reads in MiXCR, one entry per CDR3 protein. Here the sample spans around 530,000 distinct CDR3 sequences, 13% to 15% being singletons. A further study also used this sample, focusing on yellow fever vaccine responses in identical twins.

The material sequenced was CD4+ T cells sorted from blood. The receptors shown here come from a young woman in good health. Both conserved end residues are part of each CDR3. The D gene is left open where the match is weak. Clone size appears in some rows only: once, few, many, or a class for an expanded clone.

cdr3_nt: TGTGCCAGCAGACACCTAAAGCGGGAGAACACAGATACGCAGTATTTT
cdr3_aa: CASRHLKRENTDTQYF
d_call: TRBD2
j_call: TRBJ2-3
v_call: TRBV27
clone_size: few

cdr3_nt: TGCGCCAGCAGCTTGTTGACCGGAGCGCAAGAGACCCAGTACTTC
cdr3_aa: CASSLLTGAQETQYF
d_call: NA
j_call: TRBJ2-5
v_call: TRBV5-1
clone_size: few

cdr3_nt: TGTGCCAGCAGCTTGGGCCAGGGTCCCTACGAGCAGTACTTC
cdr3_aa: CASSLGQGPYEQYF
d_call: NA
j_call: TRBJ2-7
v_call: TRBV5-6
clone_size: many

cdr3_nt: TGTGCCAGTGCGGGACTGGTGGAGCAGTACTTC
cdr3_aa: CASAGLVEQYF
d_call: NA
j_call: TRBJ2-7
v_call: TRBV3-1
clone_size: NA

cdr3_nt: TGCAGTGGATCCGGGACGCCCGGTTTGGATACGCAGTATTTT
cdr3_aa: CSGSGTPGLDTQYF
d_call: NA
j_call: TRBJ2-3
v_call: TRBV29-1
clone_size: few

cdr3_nt: TGTGCCAGCAGTTTACGGACTAGCGGGATGGTTGAGCAGTTCTTC
cdr3_aa: CASSLRTSGMVEQFF
d_call: TRBD2
j_call: TRBJ2-1
v_call: TRBV27
clone_size: NA

cdr3_nt: TGTGCCATAGGACAGGGACGAGGCAATGAGCAGTTCTTC
cdr3_aa: CAIGQGRGNEQFF
d_call: TRBD1
j_call: TRBJ2-1
v_call: TRBV12-3/TRBV12-4
clone_size: NA

cdr3_nt: TGCAGTGCTAGAGATCTACATCATGTCCAAGAGACCCAGTACTTC
cdr3_aa: CSARDLHHVQETQYF
d_call: NA
j_call: TRBJ2-5
v_call: TRBV20-1
clone_size: NA

cdr3_nt: TGTGCCAGCAGTGAAAGGGAGCGGCGGCCCTTGAATGAGCAGTTCTTC
cdr3_aa: CASSERERRPLNEQFF
d_call: NA
j_call: TRBJ2-1
v_call: TRBV6-1
clone_size: many

cdr3_nt: TGTGCCAGCCGCGGGGTGGGCAGTTTGCGGGAGGGCAAGATGAACGAGCAGTACTTC
cdr3_aa: CASRGVGSLREGKMNEQYF
d_call: TRBD2
j_call: TRBJ2-7
v_call: TRBV6-2/TRBV6-3
clone_size: NA

cdr3_nt: TGTGCCAGCAGCTTGGACGACAGGGCAAGGCGTGTCGGGGAGCTGTTTTTT
cdr3_aa: CASSLDDRARRVGELFF
d_call: TRBD1
j_call: TRBJ2-2
v_call: TRBV7-3
clone_size: few

cdr3_nt: TGCGCCAGCAGCCAGTCTAGCGGGGTCTACAATGAGCAGTTCTTC
cdr3_aa: CASSQSSGVYNEQFF
d_call: TRBD2
j_call: TRBJ2-1
v_call: TRBV4-1
clone_size: few

cdr3_nt: TGCAGTGCTACTCGGGGGGGGGGCACAGATACGCAGTATTTT
cdr3_aa: CSATRGGGTDTQYF
d_call: TRBD2
j_call: TRBJ2-3
v_call: TRBV20-1
clone_size: NA

cdr3_nt: TGCGCCAGCGCAGGGATTGAGCGGAGGCCCACTTCGGAGCAGTTCTTC
cdr3_aa: CASAGIERRPTSEQFF
d_call: NA
j_call: TRBJ2-1
v_call: TRBV5-1
clone_size: many

cdr3_nt: TGTGCCAGCAGCCGCCTGGACAGGCAGAACACTGAAGCTTTCTTT
cdr3_aa: CASSRLDRQNTEAFF
d_call: TRBD1
j_call: TRBJ1-1
v_call: TRBV6-1
clone_size: NA

cdr3_nt: TGTGCCAGCAGCCAAGGGATCTCGGCCAAAAACATTCAGTACTTC
cdr3_aa: CASSQGISAKNIQYF
d_call: NA
j_call: TRBJ2-4
v_call: TRBV3-1
clone_size: NA

cdr3_nt: TGTGCCATCAGTTTGAGCGGGAGCTCCTACGAGCAGTACTTC
cdr3_aa: CAISLSGSSYEQYF
d_call: TRBD2
j_call: TRBJ2-7
v_call: TRBV10-3
clone_size: few

cdr3_nt: TGTGCCAGCAGTTACTCGGGAGGGTTCGGTAATTCACCCCTCCACTTT
cdr3_aa: CASSYSGGFGNSPLHF
d_call: NA
j_call: TRBJ1-6
v_call: TRBV6-5
clone_size: many

cdr3_nt: TGTGCCACCAGTGATGGGTCAGGTCTGAACTACTACAATGAGCAGTTCTTC
cdr3_aa: CATSDGSGLNYYNEQFF
d_call: NA
j_call: TRBJ2-1
v_call: TRBV24-1
clone_size: NA

cdr3_nt: TGTGCCAGCAGCCTTCGGACGGGGAATAACAATGAGCAGTTCTTC
cdr3_aa: CASSLRTGNNNEQFF
d_call: NA
j_call: TRBJ2-1
v_call: TRBV7-2
clone_size: NA

cdr3_nt: TGTGCCAGTAGTATAAGGGGACAGGGGATCTACGAGCAGTACTTC
cdr3_aa: CASSIRGQGIYEQYF
d_call: TRBD1
j_call: TRBJ2-7
v_call: TRBV19
clone_size: few

cdr3_nt: TGTGCCACCAGTGATTCTCTCGGTAACGAGCAGTACTTC
cdr3_aa: CATSDSLGNEQYF
d_call: NA
j_call: TRBJ2-7
v_call: TRBV24-1
clone_size: many

cdr3_nt: TGCAGTGCATCCTCCGTGGGACAGGGGTCCCCCATATATTTT
cdr3_aa: CSASSVGQGSPIYF
d_call: TRBD1
j_call: TRBJ1-3
v_call: TRBV20-1
clone_size: NA

cdr3_nt: TGCAGTGCTAGAATCCCCGGGTACAATGAGCAGTTCTTC
cdr3_aa: CSARIPGYNEQFF
d_call: NA
j_call: TRBJ2-1
v_call: TRBV20-1
clone_size: NA

cdr3_nt: TGTGCCAGCAGCCCTTGGTGGGTTAAATTCGGGACGGAGAAGGAAGAGACCCAGTACTTC
cdr3_aa: CASSPWWVKFGTEKEETQYF
d_call: NA
j_call: TRBJ2-5
v_call: TRBV5-6
clone_size: few

cdr3_nt: TGCAGCGTCCGGACCGAAGAGCAGTACTTC
cdr3_aa: CSVRTEEQYF
d_call: NA
j_call: TRBJ2-7
v_call: TRBV29-1
clone_size: few

cdr3_nt: TGTGCCAGCAGTTTATCGAGTATGGGCAATCAGCCCCAGCATTTT
cdr3_aa: CASSLSSMGNQPQHF
d_call: NA
j_call: TRBJ1-5
v_call: TRBV27
clone_size: many

cdr3_nt: TGTGCCAGCAGCGGCACCGGGACAGGGCCACCAGATACGCAGTATTTT
cdr3_aa: CASSGTGTGPPDTQYF
d_call: TRBD1
j_call: TRBJ2-3
v_call: TRBV12-3/TRBV12-4
clone_size: few

cdr3_nt: TGTGCCAGCAGCCAAGGCGGTTCTAGCGGGAACTACGAGCAGTACTTC
cdr3_aa: CASSQGGSSGNYEQYF
d_call: TRBD2
j_call: TRBJ2-7
v_call: TRBV3-1
clone_size: NA

cdr3_nt: TGCGCCAGCAGCGGGACCGGGACACCGAACACTGAAGCTTTCTTT
cdr3_aa: CASSGTGTPNTEAFF
d_call: NA
j_call: TRBJ1-1
v_call: TRBV5-1
clone_size: few

cdr3_nt: TGCAGCGTTCTTCAGGGGCCAGATGAGCAGTTCTTC
cdr3_aa: CSVLQGPDEQFF
d_call: NA
j_call: TRBJ2-1
v_call: TRBV29-1
clone_size: NA

cdr3_nt: TGCAGCGTTGAAAGGGGGCGCAGCGGCTACACCTTC
cdr3_aa: CSVERGRSGYTF
d_call: TRBD1
j_call: TRBJ1-2
v_call: TRBV29-1
clone_size: few

cdr3_nt: TGTGCCAGCAGCTTAGGGGGCTTCGGGACTAGCGGCATATTCTCGAACACCGGGGAGCTGTTTTTT
cdr3_aa: CASSLGGFGTSGIFSNTGELFF
d_call: TRBD2
j_call: TRBJ2-2
v_call: TRBV11-3
clone_size: NA

cdr3_nt: TGTGCCAGAAGCCTTAGATCCCAACGGACTGAAGCTTTCTTT
cdr3_aa: CARSLRSQRTEAFF
d_call: NA
j_call: TRBJ1-1
v_call: TRBV5-3
clone_size: NA

cdr3_nt: TGCGCCAGCAGTCAGGGACAGAGAGGGTCCCAGTACTTC
cdr3_aa: CASSQGQRGSQYF
d_call: TRBD1
j_call: TRBJ2-5
v_call: TRBV10-2
clone_size: NA

cdr3_nt: TGTGCCAGCAGGGCCTTCTCGACGCGGAGGGGCTACACCTTC
cdr3_aa: CASRAFSTRRGYTF
d_call: NA
j_call: TRBJ1-2
v_call: TRBV12-3/TRBV12-4
clone_size: NA

cdr3_nt: TGCGCCAGCAGCTACAGACCTCTCTTACCCGGGACAGCCAACACCGGGGAGCTGTTTTTT
cdr3_aa: CASSYRPLLPGTANTGELFF
d_call: TRBD1
j_call: TRBJ2-2
v_call: TRBV5-1
clone_size: few

cdr3_nt: TGCGCCAGCAGTGAGTCGGGGAAGAGTGTGAACACTGAAGCTTTCTTT
cdr3_aa: CASSESGKSVNTEAFF
d_call: NA
j_call: TRBJ1-1
v_call: TRBV10-1
clone_size: NA

cdr3_nt: TGTGCCAGCAGCTTAGATGTATCCAGCGGGGGCCGGTTCTTC
cdr3_aa: CASSLDVSSGGRFF
d_call: TRBD2
j_call: TRBJ2-1
v_call: TRBV11-2
clone_size: few

cdr3_nt: TGTGCCATCAAATCAGCTGTTACTGAAGCTTTCTTT
cdr3_aa: CAIKSAVTEAFF
d_call: NA
j_call: TRBJ1-1
v_call: TRBV10-3
clone_size: few

cdr3_nt: TGTGCCAGCTCACCACCGTTGACAGGGGTTTGGTATTTT
cdr3_aa: CASSPPLTGVWYF
d_call: TRBD1
j_call: TRBJ2-3
v_call: TRBV18
clone_size: NA

cdr3_nt: TGTGCCACCAGAAAAAACCTAGTTAATTCACCCCTCCACTTT
cdr3_aa: CATRKNLVNSPLHF
d_call: NA
j_call: TRBJ1-6
v_call: TRBV28
clone_size: NA

cdr3_nt: TGCAGTGCTAGGCCGGGACAGGTGTTTCTTAGATCATATGGCTACACCTTC
cdr3_aa: CSARPGQVFLRSYGYTF
d_call: TRBD1
j_call: TRBJ1-2
v_call: TRBV20-1
clone_size: few

cdr3_nt: TGCAGCGTTGAAGGGAGCACAGATACGCAGTATTTT
cdr3_aa: CSVEGSTDTQYF
d_call: NA
j_call: TRBJ2-3
v_call: TRBV29-1
clone_size: few

cdr3_nt: TGTGCCAGCAGTTTATCTAGCCCTTTCATCTATGGCTACACCTTC
cdr3_aa: CASSLSSPFIYGYTF
d_call: NA
j_call: TRBJ1-2
v_call: TRBV27
clone_size: NA

cdr3_nt: TGTGCCAGCAGCTTAATCCGACAAACAGACACCATATATTTT
cdr3_aa: CASSLIRQTDTIYF
d_call: NA
j_call: TRBJ1-3
v_call: TRBV7-9
clone_size: many

cdr3_nt: TGTGCCATCAGTGAGTCAGCGGGGCGGGACTATGGCTACACCTTC
cdr3_aa: CAISESAGRDYGYTF
d_call: NA
j_call: TRBJ1-2
v_call: TRBV10-3
clone_size: few

cdr3_nt: TGTGCCAGCCAGAAGGGGGGGATGGAGACCCAGTACTTC
cdr3_aa: CASQKGGMETQYF
d_call: NA
j_call: TRBJ2-5
v_call: TRBV6-6
clone_size: NA

cdr3_nt: TGTGCCAGCAGTTACCTACGACCCTCGAGGAACACCGGGGAGCTGTTTTTT
cdr3_aa: CASSYLRPSRNTGELFF
d_call: NA
j_call: TRBJ2-2
v_call: TRBV6-5
clone_size: NA

cdr3_nt: TGTGCCAGCAGTGTCCCGGGACTAGCGGGGGGGCCAACAGATACGCAGTATTTT
cdr3_aa: CASSVPGLAGGPTDTQYF
d_call: TRBD2
j_call: TRBJ2-3
v_call: TRBV12-3/TRBV12-4
clone_size: many

cdr3_nt: TGTGCCAGCAGCCCATCTTCCATCTACAATGAGCAGTTCTTC
cdr3_aa: CASSPSSIYNEQFF
d_call: NA
j_call: TRBJ2-1
v_call: TRBV7-2
clone_size: few

cdr3_nt: TGTGCCATCAGTGAGACGAAAGTGCCGAACACTGAAGCTTTCTTT
cdr3_aa: CAISETKVPNTEAFF
d_call: NA
j_call: TRBJ1-1
v_call: TRBV10-3
clone_size: few

cdr3_nt: TGTGCCAGCAGCCAGGAAGGTTTTAATTCACCCCTCCACTTT
cdr3_aa: CASSQEGFNSPLHF
d_call: NA
j_call: TRBJ1-6
v_call: TRBV3-1
clone_size: few

cdr3_nt: TGTGCCAGCAGGTCCCCGGGACCATACAATGAGCAGTTCTTC
cdr3_aa: CASRSPGPYNEQFF
d_call: NA
j_call: TRBJ2-1
v_call: TRBV6-1
clone_size: NA

cdr3_nt: TGCAGCGTTGGTTCAGAGAGCTCCTACGAGCAGTACTTC
cdr3_aa: CSVGSESSYEQYF
d_call: NA
j_call: TRBJ2-7
v_call: TRBV29-1
clone_size: many

cdr3_nt: TGCGCCAGCAGCTTTTCCCGGGAGGAAGCTTTCTTT
cdr3_aa: CASSFSREEAFF
d_call: NA
j_call: TRBJ1-1
v_call: TRBV5-1
clone_size: few

cdr3_nt: TGTGCCACCCTTGCAGGGGGCGAGCAGTACTTC
cdr3_aa: CATLAGGEQYF
d_call: TRBD1
j_call: TRBJ2-7
v_call: TRBV10-3
clone_size: NA

cdr3_nt: TGTGCCAGCAACATACCGGGACAGGGGAATGAGCAGTTCTTC
cdr3_aa: CASNIPGQGNEQFF
d_call: TRBD1
j_call: TRBJ2-1
v_call: TRBV9
clone_size: NA

cdr3_nt: TGCAGCGTTATAAACGCCGGGGAGCTGTTTTTT
cdr3_aa: CSVINAGELFF
d_call: NA
j_call: TRBJ2-2
v_call: TRBV29-1
clone_size: NA